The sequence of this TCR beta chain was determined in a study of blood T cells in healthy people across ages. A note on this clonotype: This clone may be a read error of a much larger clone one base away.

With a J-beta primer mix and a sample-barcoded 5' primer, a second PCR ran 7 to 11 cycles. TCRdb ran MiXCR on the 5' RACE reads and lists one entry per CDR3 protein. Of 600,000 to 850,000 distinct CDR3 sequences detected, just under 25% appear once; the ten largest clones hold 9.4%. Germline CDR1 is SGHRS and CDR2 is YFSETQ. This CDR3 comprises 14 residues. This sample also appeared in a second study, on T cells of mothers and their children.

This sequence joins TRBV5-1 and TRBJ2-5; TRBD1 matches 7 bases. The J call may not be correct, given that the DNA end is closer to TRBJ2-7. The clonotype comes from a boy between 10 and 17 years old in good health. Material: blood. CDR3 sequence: CVSSLGTASYEQYF. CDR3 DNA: TGCGTCAGCAGCTTGGGGACAGCCTCCTACGAGCAGTACTTC.